These 22 T cell receptor beta chains share one sample of origin, sequenced in a study of blood T cells in healthy people across ages. PCR was performed a second time for roughly 7 to 11 cycles using a sample-barcoded 5' primer and a J-beta primer mix. TCRdb itself ran the 5' RACE reads through MiXCR, one entry per CDR3 protein. The profile shows 1.8 million or so distinct CDR3 sequences, 39% of them singletons. Sequencing input: blood. The source is a human donor in good health.

The chain carries TRBV11-2 and TRBJ2-1, with D possibly matching TRBD1 (6 bases). Germline V gene lookup returns CDR1 SGHAT and CDR2 FQNNGV. This CDR3 has 22 residues. Between the trimmed V and J ends, which lost 2 bases and 0 bases, there was a span of 29 bases. For the CDR3, the DNA is TGTGCCAGCAGCTTAAGGGGGATAGACATTGGGAGCAGCCGGAGCTCCTACAATGAGCAGTTCTTC. This sequence encodes CASSLRGIDIGSSRSSYNEQFF.

This clonotype has more than one count but fewer than ten. This chain uses TRBV12-3 or TRBV12-4 with TRBJ1-4; 10 bases are a match to TRBD1. CDR3 length: 12 amino acids. The J segment lost 10 bases and the V segment lost 4 bases, leaving 0 bases of the junction unmatched. The CDR3, as DNA: TGTGCCAGCAGTTGGACAGGGGGAAAACTGTTTTTT. This codes for CASSWTGGKLFF.

J is TRBJ1-2 and V is TRBV20-1, with D possibly matching TRBD1 (5 bases). Germline-derived CDR1 and CDR2 are DFQATT and SNEGSKA (reference sequence). Trimming pared 3 bases from V and 4 bases from J, leaving 12 bases between. The CDR3 is 13 amino acids. The CDR3: CSARQGRLYGYTF. The CDR3 nucleotides read TGCAGTGCTAGGCAGGGACGTCTCTATGGCTACACCTTC.

This chain uses TRBV18 with TRBJ1-5; D remains ambiguous. Germline CDR1 and CDR2: KGHSH and LQKENI. This CDR3 region has 14 residues. Trimming stripped 5 bases from V and 0 bases from J, with 8 bases between. This chain's CDR3 is CASSTDYSNQPQHF. CDR3 sequence (DNA): TGTGCCAGCTCAACAGATTATAGCAATCAGCCCCAGCATTTT.

This chain joins TRBV10-3 and TRBJ1-1, with 11 bases identical to TRBD1. The ends lost 4 bases at V and 7 bases at J; junction bases unmatched: 5. This CDR3 spans 14 amino acids. The germline V gene encodes CDR1 ENHRY and CDR2 SYGVKD. CDR3 coding DNA: TGTGCCATCAGTGCGGACAGGGGGCGTGTTGAAGCTTTCTTT. Protein product: CAISADRGRVEAFF.

The J gene is TRBJ2-1, the V gene TRBV7-9; D possibly corresponds to TRBD2 (7 bases). This CDR3 is 16 amino acids long. Trimming cost V 1 base and J 7 bases, with 17 bases left between them. Per the germline V gene, CDR1 is SEHNR and CDR2 is FQNEAQ (reference sequence). The DNA for the CDR3 is TGTGCCAGCAGCTTAGAGGCGGGGGCGGTTTTGAATGAGCAGTTCTTC. Encoded protein: CASSLEAGAVLNEQFF.

This clonotype was observed a few times. The V call is TRBV6-6, the J call TRBJ1-2; D uncertain. CDR1 is MNHNY and CDR2 is SVGAGI in the germline V gene (reference sequence). CDR3 length: 14 amino acids. V was pared by 5 bases and J by 4 bases, with 14 bases between. The CDR3 DNA sequence: TGTGCCAGCAGTCCTCGTGTGGAAAGCTATGGCTACACCTTC. Residues: CASSPRVESYGYTF.

Comments on this clonotype: A read error may explain this, as a much larger clone is one base away. This chain joins TRBV5-1 and TRBJ2-5; weak D call: TRBD2 (7 bases). The CDR3 has 14 amino acids. Trimming removed 5 bases at V and 0 bases at J, with 11 bases between. Germline values: CDR1 SGHRS, CDR2 YFSETQ. In DNA, the CDR3 is TGCGCCAGCAGGGGGGCGGGGGACCAAGAGACCCAGTACTTC. This encodes CASRGAGDQETQYF.

V usage is TRBV10-3 and J usage is TRBJ1-2; no clear D gene. Germline V gene lookup returns CDR1 ENHRY and CDR2 SYGVKD. Deletions cut 0 bases from V and 6 bases from J, with 5 bases between. The CDR3 totals 12 residues. The CDR3 spells CAISESTDGYTF. The CDR3 region has the DNA TGTGCCATCAGTGAGTCGACCGATGGCTACACCTTC.

This clonotype was counted many times. V is TRBV4-2 and J is TRBJ2-3, with D hard to call. Germline assignment: CDR1 LGHNA and CDR2 YNFKEQ. V lost 0 bases to trimming and J lost 4 bases, with 14 bases between them. CDR3 size: 16 residues. CDR3 sequence: CASSQEPAQRADTQYF. For the CDR3, the DNA is TGTGCCAGCAGCCAAGAGCCAGCCCAAAGGGCAGATACGCAGTATTTT.

The sample holds a few counts of this clonotype. Written as DNA, the CDR3 is TGCAGCGTTGCGCCCGGAGATACGCAGTATTTT. Residues: CSVAPGDTQYF. The genes are TRBV29-1 and TRBJ2-3, with no clear D. CDR1 is SQVTM and CDR2 is ANQGSEA in the germline V gene. The V and J ends lost 4 bases and 5 bases respectively, with 7 bases between them. The CDR3 length is 11 residues.

The chain has TRBV20-1 and TRBJ2-1; either TRBD1 or TRBD2 may fit D (7 bases each). The V end was cut by 6 bases, the J end by 4 bases, with 16 bases between. This CDR3 contains 14 residues. The germline gives CDR1 DFQATT, CDR2 SNEGSKA (reference sequence). This CDR3 is CSAIIRGGYNEQFF. For the CDR3, the DNA is TGCAGTGCAATCATCAGGGGGGGATACAATGAGCAGTTCTTC.

This clonotype was counted a few times. The chain recombines TRBV6-6 with TRBJ2-5; TRBD1 matches 10 bases. Looked up from germline, CDR1 is MNHNY and CDR2 is SVGAGI (reference sequence). V was pared by 2 bases and J by 10 bases, with 10 bases of the junction left unmatched. This CDR3 comprises 15 residues. The CDR3: CASSYRGQGTDSQYF. The CDR3 DNA reads TGTGCCAGCAGTTACCGGGGACAGGGGACGGATAGCCAGTACTTC.

There are a few counts of this clonotype. The rearrangement links TRBV7-2 to TRBJ2-3, with 13 bases identical to TRBD2. The V gene end was trimmed by 3 bases and the J gene end by 1 base; junction bases not matched to a gene: 1. This CDR3 region has 16 residues. In germline, CDR1 is SGHTA, CDR2 FQGNSA. CDR3 bases: TGTGCCAGCAGCTTCGGGACTAGCGGGGGCACAGATACGCAGTATTTT. Amino acids: CASSFGTSGGTDTQYF.

This sequence joins TRBV4-1 and TRBJ2-5; 9 bases fit TRBD2. The V and J ends lost 1 base and 1 base, in that order; junction bases with no gene match: 7. CDR3 length: 17 amino acids. Germline CDR1 reads MGHRA; CDR2 reads YSYEKL. CDR3 nucleotide sequence: TGCGCCAGCAGCCAAGTTGTGAGCGGGGGGCCCCAAGAGACCCAGTACTTC. This gives the protein CASSQVVSGGPQETQYF.

V gene TRBV28 combines with J gene TRBJ2-5; 8 bases agree with TRBD2. Per the germline V gene, CDR1 is MDHEN and CDR2 is SYDVKM. J gave up 2 bases and V 4 bases, and 3 bases lay outside the gene matches. The CDR3 consists of 14 residues. The CDR3 DNA reads TGTGCCAGCAGTTCCGGGGGGGAGCAAGAGACCCAGTACTTC. It translates to CASSSGGEQETQYF.

Ten or more counts support this clonotype. This chain connects TRBV12-3 or TRBV12-4 to TRBJ1-4, with D hard to call. V shed 2 bases and J shed 11 bases, with 9 bases lying between them. The CDR3 is made up of 12 amino acids. The DNA of the CDR3 is TGTGCCAGCAGTTTAACAATTCGGAAACTGTTTTTT. This codes for CASSLTIRKLFF.

The chain carries TRBV12-3 or TRBV12-4 and TRBJ1-2; D gene ambiguous. This CDR3 is 17 amino acids long. The V end was cut by 0 bases, the J end by 5 bases, with 19 bases between. The CDR3 DNA reads as TGTGCCAGCAGTTTAGCGCGGATCCCGAGGGCCTCTTATGGCTACACCTTC. As protein: CASSLARIPRASYGYTF.

The rearrangement uses TRBV4-1 and TRBJ2-3; D is unclear. This CDR3 comprises 14 residues. Germline-derived CDR1 and CDR2 are MGHRA and YSYEKL. V lost 3 bases and J lost 4, with 11 bases in between. The CDR3 spells CASSHLTTADTQYF. The CDR3 DNA is TGCGCCAGCAGCCACCTTACGACTGCAGATACGCAGTATTTT.

The genes are TRBV2 and TRBJ2-1; TRBD1 agrees at 8 bases. CDR3 length equals 14 residues. The germline gives CDR1 SNHLY, CDR2 FYNNEI. With V trimmed by 8 bases and J by 3 bases, 6 bases remained unmatched. The CDR3 bases are TGTGCCAGCCGGGCACAGGGGGACTACAATGAGCAGTTCTTC. It specifies CASRAQGDYNEQFF.

This chain links TRBV6-5 with TRBJ2-7; TRBD1 is a possible D gene (5 bases). Germline V CDR1 and CDR2: MNHEY, SVGAGI. The CDR3 has 18 residues. The germline V and J ends were trimmed by 1 base and 0 bases, with 19 bases remaining between them. CDR3 nucleotide sequence: TGTGCCAGCAGTTACTATAGTGGACACATGTGGGGCTCCTACGAGCAGTACTTC. Protein product: CASSYYSGHMWGSYEQYF.

This clonotype has just a few counts. The chain combines TRBV4-1 with TRBJ2-1; 10 bases are a match to TRBD2. From germline, CDR1 is MGHRA and CDR2 YSYEKL. J lost 2 bases, V lost 4 bases, and 11 bases had no gene match. The CDR3 covers 18 residues. The CDR3 loop reads CASSPRASSGGPYNEQFF. In DNA form, the CDR3 reads TGCGCCAGCAGCCCCAGGGCGTCTAGCGGGGGTCCCTACAATGAGCAGTTCTTC.